This TCR beta chain came from a study of cytomegalovirus exposure and HLA in healthy donors. Study observations and caveats: Across all donors, roughly uniform sequencing depth was an assumption of the presence/absence analyses.

Nominally healthy donors were sampled, though unrecorded immune exposures were likely. This clone occurred a few times. No antigen is known for it. This CDR3 contains 16 residues. Germline-derived CDR1 and CDR2 are SGHNT and YYREEE (reference sequence). V dropped 0 bases and J dropped 2; count of bases not matched to a gene: 7. The primer mix had 60 Vbeta and 13 Jbeta primers. Using immunoSEQ multiplex PCR, the repertoire was profiled, and TCRdb retains in-frame clones only, with some absent. This table has fewer than 110,000 clones, roughly 73% appearing once. The chain joins TRBV5-4 to TRBJ2-7; TRBD2 agrees at 8 bases. Sequenced material: PBMCs. This TCR was recovered from a man aged 30-40 years in good health and CMV-seronegative. The chain's CDR3 is CASSLATTSGAYEQYF. DNA for the CDR3: TGTGCCAGCAGCTTGGCCACAACTAGCGGAGCCTACGAGCAGTACTTC.